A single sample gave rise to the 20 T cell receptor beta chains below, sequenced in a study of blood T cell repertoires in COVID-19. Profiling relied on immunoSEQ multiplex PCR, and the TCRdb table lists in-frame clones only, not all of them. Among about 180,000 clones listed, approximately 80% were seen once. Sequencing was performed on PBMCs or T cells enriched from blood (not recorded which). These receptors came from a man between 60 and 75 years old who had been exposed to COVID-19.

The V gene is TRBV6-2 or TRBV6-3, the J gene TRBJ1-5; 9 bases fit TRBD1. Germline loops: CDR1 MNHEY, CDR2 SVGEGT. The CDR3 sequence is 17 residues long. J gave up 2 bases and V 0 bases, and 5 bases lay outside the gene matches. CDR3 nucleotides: TGTGCCAGCAGTTACTCGACAGGGGGAGTAGGCAATCAGCCCCAGCATTTT. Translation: CASSYSTGGVGNQPQHF.

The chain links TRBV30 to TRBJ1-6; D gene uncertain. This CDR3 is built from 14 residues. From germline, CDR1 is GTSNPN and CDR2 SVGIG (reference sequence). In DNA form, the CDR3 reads TGTGCGTATGGAGGGCAGGTACAGAATTCACCCCTCCACTTT. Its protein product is CAYGGQVQNSPLHF.

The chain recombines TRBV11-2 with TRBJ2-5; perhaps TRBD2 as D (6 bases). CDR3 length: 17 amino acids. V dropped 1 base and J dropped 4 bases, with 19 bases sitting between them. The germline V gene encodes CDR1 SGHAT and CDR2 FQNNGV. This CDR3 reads CASSLVFLASRGETQYF. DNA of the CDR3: TGTGCCAGCAGCTTAGTTTTCCTAGCGTCAAGGGGAGAGACCCAGTACTTC.

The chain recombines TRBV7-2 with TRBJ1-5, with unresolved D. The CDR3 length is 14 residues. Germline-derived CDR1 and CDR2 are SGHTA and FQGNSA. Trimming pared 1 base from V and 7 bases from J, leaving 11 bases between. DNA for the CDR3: TGTGCCAGCAGCTTAGGGCCCTCGGGGCAGCCCCAGCATTTT. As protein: CASSLGPSGQPQHF.

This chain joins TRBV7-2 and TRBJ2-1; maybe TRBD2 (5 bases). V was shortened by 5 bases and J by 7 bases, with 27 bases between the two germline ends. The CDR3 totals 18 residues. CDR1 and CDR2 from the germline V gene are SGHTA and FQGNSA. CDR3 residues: CASSNPRASTSPGNEQFF. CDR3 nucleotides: TGTGCCAGCAGCAACCCGCGGGCTAGCACTTCGCCGGGAAATGAGCAGTTCTTC.

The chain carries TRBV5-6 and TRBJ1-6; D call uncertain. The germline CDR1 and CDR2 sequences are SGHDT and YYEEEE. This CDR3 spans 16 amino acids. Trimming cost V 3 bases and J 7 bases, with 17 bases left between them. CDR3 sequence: CASSSLGGGNNSPLHF. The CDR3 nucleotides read TGTGCCAGCAGCTCGCTCGGCGGAGGGAACAATTCACCCCTCCACTTT.

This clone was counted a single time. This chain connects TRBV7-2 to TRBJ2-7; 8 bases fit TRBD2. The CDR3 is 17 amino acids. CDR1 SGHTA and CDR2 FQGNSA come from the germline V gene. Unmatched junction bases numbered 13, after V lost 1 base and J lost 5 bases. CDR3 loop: CASSLDSRLAGFHEQYF. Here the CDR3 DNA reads TGTGCCAGCAGCTTAGATTCCAGGCTAGCGGGCTTCCACGAGCAGTACTTC.

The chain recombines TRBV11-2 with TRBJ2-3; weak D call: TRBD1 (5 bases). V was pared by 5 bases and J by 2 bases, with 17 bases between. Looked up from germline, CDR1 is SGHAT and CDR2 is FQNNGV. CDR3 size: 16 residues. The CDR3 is CASSPTRQLFTDTQYF. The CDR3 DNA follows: TGTGCCAGCAGCCCCACCCGACAGCTTTTCACAGATACGCAGTATTTT.

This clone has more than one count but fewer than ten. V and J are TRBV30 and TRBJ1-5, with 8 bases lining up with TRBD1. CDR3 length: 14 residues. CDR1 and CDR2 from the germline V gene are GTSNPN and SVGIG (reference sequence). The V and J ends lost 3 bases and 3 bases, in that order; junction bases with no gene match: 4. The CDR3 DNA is TGTGCCTGGAGGAACAGGGGGATCAATCAGCCCCAGCATTTT. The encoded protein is CAWRNRGINQPQHF.

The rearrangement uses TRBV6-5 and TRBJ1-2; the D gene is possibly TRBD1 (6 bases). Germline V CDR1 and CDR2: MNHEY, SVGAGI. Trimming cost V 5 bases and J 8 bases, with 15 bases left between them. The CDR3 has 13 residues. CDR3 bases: TGTGCCAGCAGTCGACAGGTCCGAGGGGGCTACACCTTC. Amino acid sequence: CASSRQVRGGYTF.

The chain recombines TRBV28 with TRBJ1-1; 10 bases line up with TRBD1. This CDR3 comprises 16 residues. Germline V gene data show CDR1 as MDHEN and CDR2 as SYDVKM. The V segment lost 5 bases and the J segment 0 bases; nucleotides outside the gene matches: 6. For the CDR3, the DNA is TGTGCCAGCAGTCGACAGGGGGCGGACCTGAACACTGAAGCTTTCTTT. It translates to CASSRQGADLNTEAFF.

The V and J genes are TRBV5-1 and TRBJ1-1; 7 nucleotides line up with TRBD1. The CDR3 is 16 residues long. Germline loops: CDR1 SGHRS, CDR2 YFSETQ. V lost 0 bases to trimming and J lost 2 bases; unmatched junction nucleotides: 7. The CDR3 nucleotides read TGCGCCAGCAGCTTGGTAACAGGGGCCATAAACACTGAAGCTTTCTTT. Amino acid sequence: CASSLVTGAINTEAFF.

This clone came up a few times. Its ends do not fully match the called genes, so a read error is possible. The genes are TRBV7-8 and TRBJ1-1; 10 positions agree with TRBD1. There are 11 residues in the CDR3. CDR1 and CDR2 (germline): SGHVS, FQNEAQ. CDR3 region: CASSGDRGPVF. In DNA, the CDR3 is TGTGCCAGCAGCGGAGACAGGGGGCCTGTCTTT.

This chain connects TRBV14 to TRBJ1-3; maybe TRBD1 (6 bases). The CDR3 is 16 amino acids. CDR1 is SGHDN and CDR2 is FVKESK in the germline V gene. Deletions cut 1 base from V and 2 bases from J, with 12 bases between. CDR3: CASSQVLQGPGNTIYF. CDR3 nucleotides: TGTGCCAGCAGCCAAGTCCTACAGGGTCCTGGAAACACCATATATTTT.

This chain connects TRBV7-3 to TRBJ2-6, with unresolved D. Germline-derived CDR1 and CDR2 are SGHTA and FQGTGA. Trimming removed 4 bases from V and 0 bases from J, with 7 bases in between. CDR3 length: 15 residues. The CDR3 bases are TGTGCCAGCAGCTCCGACACCTCTGGGGCCAACGTCCTGACTTTC. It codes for CASSSDTSGANVLTF.

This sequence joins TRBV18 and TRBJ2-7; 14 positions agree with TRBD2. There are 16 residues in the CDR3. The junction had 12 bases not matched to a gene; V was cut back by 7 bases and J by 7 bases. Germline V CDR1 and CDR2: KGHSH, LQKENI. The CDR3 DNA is TGTGCCAGCTTAGGGGGTGGACTAGCGGGAGGCTGGGAGCAGTACTTC. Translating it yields CASLGGGLAGGWEQYF.

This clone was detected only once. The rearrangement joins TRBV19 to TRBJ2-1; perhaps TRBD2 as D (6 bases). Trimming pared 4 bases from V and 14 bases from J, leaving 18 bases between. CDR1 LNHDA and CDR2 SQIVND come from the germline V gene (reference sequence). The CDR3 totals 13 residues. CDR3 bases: TGTGCCAGTAGTACTGACCGGCATCGGGGGAAGTTCTTC. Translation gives CASSTDRHRGKFF.

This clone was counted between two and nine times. CDR3 nucleotide sequence: TGTGCCAGTAGTATGGGGACAGGGGGCGGCACAGATACGCAGTATTTT. Protein product: CASSMGTGGGTDTQYF. V is TRBV19 and J is TRBJ2-3; 12 positions match TRBD1. CDR1 is LNHDA, CDR2 SQIVND, per germline (reference sequence). Losses at the gene ends were 3 bases for V and 1 base for J; bases not matched to a gene: 2. This CDR3 has 16 amino acids.

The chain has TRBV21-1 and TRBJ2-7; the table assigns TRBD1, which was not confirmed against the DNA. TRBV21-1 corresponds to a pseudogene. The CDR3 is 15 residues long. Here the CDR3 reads CASSTGTVLSYEQYF. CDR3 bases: TGTGCCAGCAGCACCGGGACAGTCCTTTCCTACGAGCAGTACTTC.

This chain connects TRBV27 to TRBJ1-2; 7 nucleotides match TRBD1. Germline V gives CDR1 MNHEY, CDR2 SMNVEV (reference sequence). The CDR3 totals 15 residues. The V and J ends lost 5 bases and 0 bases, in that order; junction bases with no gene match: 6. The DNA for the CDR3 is TGTGCCAGCAGTGCCACGGGACAGCCTAACTATGGCTACACCTTC. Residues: CASSATGQPNYGYTF.